This TCR beta chain was sequenced in a study of graft-versus-host responses after intestinal transplantation (dated by TCRdb to about 2021). Notes on the research overall: The transplants that recipients got were multivisceral, liver-intestinal, or isolated intestinal. All recipients received anti-thymocyte globulin induction followed by maintenance tacrolimus and steroids for about three years. After intestinal transplantation, graft-versus-host and host-versus-graft alloreactive T cell clones in the graft, circulation and bone marrow were tracked using bulk TCR-beta CDR3 sequencing. Alloreactive clones were identified by sequencing pre-transplant mixed lymphocyte reaction products and comparing these products with unstimulated pre-transplant donor and recipient T cells. The cohort enrolled about two dozen intestinal transplant recipients, one of whom was a retransplant, and a few patients without pretransplant specimens were excluded. A peak of at least 4% donor T cells among recipient peripheral blood mononuclear cells was the definition used for donor T cell macrochimerism. Rather than going through the commercial service, samples from three later patients were sequenced in-house on an Illumina MiSeq and processed with MiXCR. The paper's findings and limits, for the study overall: Patients with donor T cell macrochimerism had high GvH to HvG T cell clonal ratios in their allografts. GvH clones were detected in recipient bone marrow, and some of these GvH clones were observed earlier in ileal mucosa or blood, consistent with an intestinal mucosal origin. The relatively low number and heterogeneity of intestinal transplant patients limited the conclusions. Early after transplant, peak levels of circulating GvH clones were found to be associated with declines in HvG clones.

Read against the paper, the sample's time point label means: cells obtained before transplantation from donor or recipient. In the mixed lymphocyte reactions, 200,000 CFSE-labeled pre-transplant responders were plated with 200,000 irradiated violet-dye-labeled stimulators and cultured for approximately 6 days. After the mixed lymphocyte reaction, proliferating CD3+CD4+CFSE-low and CD3+CD8+CFSE-low responder cells were FACS-sorted on a BD Influx sorter. The library was made by the immunoSEQ multiplex PCR assay. In most patients, genomic DNA was isolated using the Qiagen DNeasy Blood and Tissue Kit and sent frozen to Adaptive Biotechnologies for TCR sequencing. High-throughput TCR-beta CDR3 sequencing of genomic DNA from most patients was performed by Adaptive Biotechnologies. Per the source publication's procedure: TCR sequencing data for some 17 patients were retrieved from Adaptive's ImmunoSEQ software; three other patients were processed with MiXCR and VDJtools. CD4 versus CD8 sorting errors were corrected by removing sequences found in both subsets at a frequency ratio below 5:1. CDR3 nucleotide sequences shared between donor and recipient were removed because the origin of such sequences could not be assigned. Alloreactive clones required at least 2-fold expansion over unstimulated cells and minimum CFSE-low frequency of 0.002% (template counts) or 0.001% (read counts). Clones were considered mappable if detected in sequenced pre-transplant spleen, lymph node, or MLR CFSE-low populations of the donor or recipient. Cumulative frequency of alloreactive clones was calculated as a percentage of all sequences weighted by copy number. In TCRdb, the immuneACCESS table is reduced to in-frame sequences with V and J assigned. These tables do not hold every clone; where another copy was compared, an unresolved V gene accounts for under half, and the others remain unexplained. Clonal size and the V and J genes are those of that table, whereas D and trimming came from the DNA. The sample table records 20,000 or so clones; approximately 46% of these occur just once. The leading ten clones occupy 0.88% of the sample.

The table lists this clone with a few counts. Base quality data are lacking; no much larger clone is found one base away. The source of this sequence is a human patient who received an intestinal transplant. The sample in question was alloreactive CD4+ T cells from a mixed lymphocyte reaction culture, obtained before intestinal transplant. Sample cell subset or site, as interpreted from the label and publication: CFSE-low proliferating T cells sorted from roughly six-day pre-transplant mixed lymphocyte reaction (GvH or HvG direction).

The sequence in DNA is TGTGCCAGCAGCTACGAGAGACAGGGAACCTACGAGCAGTACTTC. The translation is CASSYERQGTYEQYF. The chain was built from TRBV11-2 and TRBJ2-7; 7 bases in the middle match TRBD1. Trimming accounts for 4 bases at V and 2 bases at J, while the number of junction bases matched to no gene is 8. The CDR3 contains 15 residues, cysteine and phenylalanine counted. The entry retains the CDR3 DNA only, 45 bases that are in frame from base 1. CDR1 and CDR2 were assigned from the germline V gene as SGHAT and FQNNGV.